This T cell receptor beta chain was captured by sequencing in a study of cytomegalovirus exposure and HLA in healthy donors. Profiling relied on immunoSEQ multiplex PCR, and the TCRdb table lists in-frame clones only, not all of them. Found here are some 150,000 clones, 85% to 90% of them singletons; the top ten hold 2% to 2.5%. CDR1 is LNHNV, CDR2 YYDKDF, per germline (reference sequence). The CDR3 is made up of 13 amino acids. The V and J ends lost 2 bases and 5 bases, in that order; junction bases with no gene match: 3. The material sequenced was PBMCs. This sequence originates from a human donor in good health. The chain carries TRBV15 and TRBJ2-7, with 7 bases fitting TRBD1. In nucleotides, the CDR3 is TGTGCCACCAGCAGAACAGGGGTCCACGAGCAGTACTTC. Protein product: CATSRTGVHEQYF.